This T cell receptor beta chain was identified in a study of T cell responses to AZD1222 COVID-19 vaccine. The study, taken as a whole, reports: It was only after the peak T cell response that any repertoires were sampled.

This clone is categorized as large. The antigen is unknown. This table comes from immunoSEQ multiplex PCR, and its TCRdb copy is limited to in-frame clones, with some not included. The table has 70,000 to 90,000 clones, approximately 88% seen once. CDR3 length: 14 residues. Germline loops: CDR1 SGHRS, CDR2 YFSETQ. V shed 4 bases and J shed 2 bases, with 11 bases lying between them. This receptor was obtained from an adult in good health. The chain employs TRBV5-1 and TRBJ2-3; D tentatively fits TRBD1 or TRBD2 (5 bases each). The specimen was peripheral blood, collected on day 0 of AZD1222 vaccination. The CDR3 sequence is CASSEGLNTDTQYF. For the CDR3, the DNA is TGCGCCAGCAGCGAGGGGCTTAACACAGATACGCAGTATTTT.